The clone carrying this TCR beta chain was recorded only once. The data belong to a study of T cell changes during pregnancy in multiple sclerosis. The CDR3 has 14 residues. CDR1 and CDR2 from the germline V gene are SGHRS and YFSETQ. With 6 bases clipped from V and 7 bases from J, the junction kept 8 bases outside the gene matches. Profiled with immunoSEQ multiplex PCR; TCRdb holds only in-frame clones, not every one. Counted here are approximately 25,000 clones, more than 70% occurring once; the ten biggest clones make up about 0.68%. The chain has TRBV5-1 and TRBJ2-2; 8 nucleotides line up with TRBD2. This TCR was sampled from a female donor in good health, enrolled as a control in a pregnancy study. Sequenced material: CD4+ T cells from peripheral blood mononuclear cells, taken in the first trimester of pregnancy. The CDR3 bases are TGCGCCAGCACCTCAGCGGGGGAAGTCGGGGAGCTGTTTTTT. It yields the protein CASTSAGEVGELFF.